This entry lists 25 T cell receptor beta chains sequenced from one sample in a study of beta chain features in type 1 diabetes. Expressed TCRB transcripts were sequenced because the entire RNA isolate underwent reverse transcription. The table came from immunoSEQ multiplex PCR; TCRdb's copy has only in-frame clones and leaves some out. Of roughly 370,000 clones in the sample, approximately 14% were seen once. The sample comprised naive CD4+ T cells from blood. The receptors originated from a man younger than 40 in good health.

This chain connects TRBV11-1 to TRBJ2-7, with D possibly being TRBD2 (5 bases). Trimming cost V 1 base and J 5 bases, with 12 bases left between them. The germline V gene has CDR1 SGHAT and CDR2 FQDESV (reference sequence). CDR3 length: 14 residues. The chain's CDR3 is CASSLEPTRNEQYV. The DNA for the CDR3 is TGTGCCAGCAGCTTAGAACCTACTAGGAACGAGCAGTACGTC.

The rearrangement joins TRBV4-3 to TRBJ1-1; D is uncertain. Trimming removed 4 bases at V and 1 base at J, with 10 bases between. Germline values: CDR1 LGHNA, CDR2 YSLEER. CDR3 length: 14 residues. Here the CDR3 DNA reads TGCGCCAGCAGCCTCGTCGGCGGGAACACTGAAGCTTTCTTT. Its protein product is CASSLVGGNTEAFF.

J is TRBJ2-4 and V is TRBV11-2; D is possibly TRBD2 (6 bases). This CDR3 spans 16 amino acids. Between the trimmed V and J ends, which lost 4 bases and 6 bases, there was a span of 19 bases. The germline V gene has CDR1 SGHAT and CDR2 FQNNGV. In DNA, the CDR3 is TGTGCCAGCAGCTCCCTGAAGCGGGCGGCCCTAAACATTCAGTACTTC. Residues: CASSSLKRAALNIQYF.

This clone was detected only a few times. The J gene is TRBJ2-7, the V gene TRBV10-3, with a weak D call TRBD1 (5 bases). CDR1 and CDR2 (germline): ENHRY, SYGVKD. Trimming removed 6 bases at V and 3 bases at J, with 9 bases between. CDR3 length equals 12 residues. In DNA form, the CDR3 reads TGTGCCATCAGCAGGGCGGACTACGAGCAGTACTTC. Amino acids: CAISRADYEQYF.

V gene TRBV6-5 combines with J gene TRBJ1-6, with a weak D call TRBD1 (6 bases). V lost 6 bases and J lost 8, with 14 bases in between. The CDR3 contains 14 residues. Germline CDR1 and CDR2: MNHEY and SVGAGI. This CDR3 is CASSRTVEDSPLHF. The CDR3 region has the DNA TGTGCCAGCAGCCGGACAGTAGAAGATTCACCCCTCCACTTT.

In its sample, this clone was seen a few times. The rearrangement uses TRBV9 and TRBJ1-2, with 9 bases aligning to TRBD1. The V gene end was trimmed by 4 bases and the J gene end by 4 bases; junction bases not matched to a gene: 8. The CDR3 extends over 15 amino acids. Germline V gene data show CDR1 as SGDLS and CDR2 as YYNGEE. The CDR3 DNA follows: TGTGCCAGCAGCCCCGGGACAGGGTCCCTCTATGGCTACACCTTC. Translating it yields CASSPGTGSLYGYTF.

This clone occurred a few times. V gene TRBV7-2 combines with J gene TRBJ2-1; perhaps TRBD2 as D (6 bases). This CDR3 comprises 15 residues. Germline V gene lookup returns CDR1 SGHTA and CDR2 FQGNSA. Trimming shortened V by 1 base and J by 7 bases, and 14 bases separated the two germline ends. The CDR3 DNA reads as TGTGCCAGCAGCTTAGTAGGTGGGGGGATGAATGAGCAGTTCTTC. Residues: CASSLVGGGMNEQFF.

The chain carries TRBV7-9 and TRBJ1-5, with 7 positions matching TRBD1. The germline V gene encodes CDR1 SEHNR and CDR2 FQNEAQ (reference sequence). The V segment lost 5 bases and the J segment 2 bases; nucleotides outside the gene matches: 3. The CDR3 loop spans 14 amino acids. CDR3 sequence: CASSGTGGNQPQHF. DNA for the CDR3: TGTGCCAGCAGCGGCACAGGGGGCAATCAGCCCCAGCATTTT.

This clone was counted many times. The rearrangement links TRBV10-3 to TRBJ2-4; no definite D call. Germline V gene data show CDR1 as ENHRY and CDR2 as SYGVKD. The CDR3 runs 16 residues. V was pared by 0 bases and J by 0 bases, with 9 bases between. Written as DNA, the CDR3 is TGTGCCATCAGTGAGTCGAGATTAGAAGCCAAAAACATTCAGTACTTC. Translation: CAISESRLEAKNIQYF.

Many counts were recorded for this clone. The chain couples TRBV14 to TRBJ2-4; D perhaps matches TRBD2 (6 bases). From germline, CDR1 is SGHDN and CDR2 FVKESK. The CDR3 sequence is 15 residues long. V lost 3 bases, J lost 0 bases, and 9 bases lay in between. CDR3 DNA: TGTGCCAGCAGCCAGATGGGACTAGCCAAAAACATTCAGTACTTC. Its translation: CASSQMGLAKNIQYF.

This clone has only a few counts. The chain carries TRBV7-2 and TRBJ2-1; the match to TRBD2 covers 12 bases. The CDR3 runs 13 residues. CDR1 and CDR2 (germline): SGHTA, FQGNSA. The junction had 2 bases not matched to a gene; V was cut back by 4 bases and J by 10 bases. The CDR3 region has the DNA TGTGCCAGCAGCTCCGGACTAGCGGGGGAGCAGTTCTTC. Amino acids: CASSSGLAGEQFF.

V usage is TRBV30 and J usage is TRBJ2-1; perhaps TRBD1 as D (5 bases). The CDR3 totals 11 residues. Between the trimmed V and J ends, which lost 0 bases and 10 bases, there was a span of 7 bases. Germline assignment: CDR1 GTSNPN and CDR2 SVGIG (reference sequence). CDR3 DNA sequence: TGTGCCTGGAGTGTAGGGGTAGAGCAGTTCTTC. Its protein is CAWSVGVEQFF.

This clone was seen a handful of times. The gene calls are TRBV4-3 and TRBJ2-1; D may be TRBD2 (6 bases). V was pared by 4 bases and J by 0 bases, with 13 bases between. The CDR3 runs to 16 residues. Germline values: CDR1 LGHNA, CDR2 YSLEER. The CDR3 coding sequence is TGCGCCAGCAGCCTTTTTACGGGGGACTCCTACAATGAGCAGTTCTTC. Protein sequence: CASSLFTGDSYNEQFF.

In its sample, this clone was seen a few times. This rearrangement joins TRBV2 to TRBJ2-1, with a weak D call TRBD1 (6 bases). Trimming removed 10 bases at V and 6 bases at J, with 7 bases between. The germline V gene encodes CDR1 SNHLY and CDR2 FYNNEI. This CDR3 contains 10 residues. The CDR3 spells CATQGNEQFF. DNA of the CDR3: TGTGCCACACAGGGCAATGAGCAGTTCTTC.

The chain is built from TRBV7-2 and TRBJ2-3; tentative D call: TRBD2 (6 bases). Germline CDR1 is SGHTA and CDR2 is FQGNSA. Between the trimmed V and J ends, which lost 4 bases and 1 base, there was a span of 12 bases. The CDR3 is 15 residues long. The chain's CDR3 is CASSSAGLRTDTQYF. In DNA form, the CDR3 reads TGTGCCAGCAGCTCTGCGGGGCTACGCACAGATACGCAGTATTTT.

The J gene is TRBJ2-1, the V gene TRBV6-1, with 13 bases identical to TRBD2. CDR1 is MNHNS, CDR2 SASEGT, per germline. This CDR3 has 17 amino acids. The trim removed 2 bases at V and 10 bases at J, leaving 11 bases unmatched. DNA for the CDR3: TGTGCCAGCAGTGAAACGCCGACTAGCGGGAGGTTGGGAGAGCAGTTCTTC. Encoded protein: CASSETPTSGRLGEQFF.

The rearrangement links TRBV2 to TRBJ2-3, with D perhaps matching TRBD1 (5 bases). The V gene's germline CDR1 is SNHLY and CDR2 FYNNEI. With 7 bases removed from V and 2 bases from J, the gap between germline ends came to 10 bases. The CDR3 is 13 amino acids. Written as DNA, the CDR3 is TGTGCCAGCAATCCAGGGAACACAGATACGCAGTATTTT. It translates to CASNPGNTDTQYF.

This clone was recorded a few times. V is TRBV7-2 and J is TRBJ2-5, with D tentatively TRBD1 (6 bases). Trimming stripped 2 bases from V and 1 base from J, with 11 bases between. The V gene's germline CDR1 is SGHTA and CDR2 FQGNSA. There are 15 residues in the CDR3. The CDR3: CASSLTGKAQETQYF. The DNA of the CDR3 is TGTGCCAGCAGCTTAACAGGGAAGGCCCAAGAGACCCAGTACTTC.

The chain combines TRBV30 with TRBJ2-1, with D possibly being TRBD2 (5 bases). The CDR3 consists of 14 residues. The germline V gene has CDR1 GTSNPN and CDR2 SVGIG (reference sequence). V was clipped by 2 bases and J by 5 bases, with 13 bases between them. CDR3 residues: CAWSPYSGDNEQFF. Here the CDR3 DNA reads TGTGCCTGGAGTCCATACAGCGGAGACAATGAGCAGTTCTTC.

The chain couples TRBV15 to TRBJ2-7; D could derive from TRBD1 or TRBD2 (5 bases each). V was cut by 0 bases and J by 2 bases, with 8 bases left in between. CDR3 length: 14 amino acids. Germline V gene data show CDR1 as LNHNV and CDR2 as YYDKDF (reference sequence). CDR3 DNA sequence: TGTGCCACCAGCAGAGATAGGGGAGCCTACGAGCAGTACGTC. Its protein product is CATSRDRGAYEQYV.

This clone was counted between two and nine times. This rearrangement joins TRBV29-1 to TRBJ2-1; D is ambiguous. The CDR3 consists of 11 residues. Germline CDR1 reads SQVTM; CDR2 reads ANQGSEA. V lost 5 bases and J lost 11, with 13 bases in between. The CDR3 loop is CSVLVGSKQFF. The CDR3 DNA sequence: TGCAGCGTTTTGGTAGGCAGCAAGCAGTTCTTC.

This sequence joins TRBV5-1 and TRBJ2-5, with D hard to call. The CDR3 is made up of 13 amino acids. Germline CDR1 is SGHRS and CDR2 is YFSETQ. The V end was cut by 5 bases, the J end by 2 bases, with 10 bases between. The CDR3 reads CASRLGFQETQYF. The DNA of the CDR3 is TGCGCCAGCAGACTTGGGTTTCAAGAGACCCAGTACTTC.

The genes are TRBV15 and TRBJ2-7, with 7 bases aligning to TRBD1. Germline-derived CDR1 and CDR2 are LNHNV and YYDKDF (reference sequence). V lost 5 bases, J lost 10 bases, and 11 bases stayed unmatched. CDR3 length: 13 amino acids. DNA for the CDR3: TGTGCCACCAGCCCCGATAAAGGACAGGTTCAGTACTTC. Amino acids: CATSPDKGQVQYF.

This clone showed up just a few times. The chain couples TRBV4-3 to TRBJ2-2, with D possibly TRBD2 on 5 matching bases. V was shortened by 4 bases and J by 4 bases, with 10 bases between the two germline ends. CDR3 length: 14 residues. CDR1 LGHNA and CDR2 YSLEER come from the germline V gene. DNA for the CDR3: TGCGCCAGCAGCCCGGACTCATTCACCGGGGAGCTGTTTTTT. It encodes CASSPDSFTGELFF.

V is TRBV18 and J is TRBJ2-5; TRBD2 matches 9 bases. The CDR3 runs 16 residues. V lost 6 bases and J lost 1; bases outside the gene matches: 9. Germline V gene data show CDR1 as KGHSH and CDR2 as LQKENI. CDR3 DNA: TGTGCCAGCTCCCCTCGGCGGGGGGGCTTCCAAGAGACCCAGTACTTC. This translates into CASSPRRGGFQETQYF.